This T cell receptor (beta chain) stems from a study of blood T cells in healthy people across ages. A sample-barcoded 5' primer and a J-beta primer mix were used in a second PCR of about 7 to 11 cycles. MiXCR was run by TCRdb on the 5' RACE reads, yielding one entry per CDR3 protein. The table includes fewer than 2,000,000 distinct CDR3 sequences, roughly 32% detected once. The sequence was collected from a woman in her thirties in good health. The sequencing input was blood.

CDR3 sequence: CSAREADPRGGGETQYF. The DNA of the CDR3 is TGCAGTGCTAGAGAGGCCGATCCAAGGGGAGGAGGAGAGACCCAGTACTTC. V and J are TRBV20-1 and TRBJ2-5, with TRBD2 as a possible D gene (6 bases). CDR3 size: 17 residues. Trimming cost V 0 bases and J 4 bases, with 21 bases left between them. Germline values: CDR1 DFQATT, CDR2 SNEGSKA (reference sequence).